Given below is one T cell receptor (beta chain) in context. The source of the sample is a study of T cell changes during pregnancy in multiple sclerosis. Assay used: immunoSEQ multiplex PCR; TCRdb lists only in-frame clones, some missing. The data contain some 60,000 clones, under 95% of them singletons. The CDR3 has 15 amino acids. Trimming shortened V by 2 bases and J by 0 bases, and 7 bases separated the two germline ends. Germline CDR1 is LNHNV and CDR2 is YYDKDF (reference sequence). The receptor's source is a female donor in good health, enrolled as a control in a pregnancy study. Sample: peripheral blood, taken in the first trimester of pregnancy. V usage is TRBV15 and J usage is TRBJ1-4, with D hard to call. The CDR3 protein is CATSRRGSTNEKLFF. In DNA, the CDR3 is TGTGCCACCAGCAGAAGAGGGTCAACTAATGAAAAACTGTTTTTT.